The 7 T cell receptor beta chains below were found in one sample sequenced in a study of shared clonotypes between healthy human individuals. Assay: immunoSEQ multiplex PCR; the TCRdb copy retains only in-frame clones and omits some. The data contain about 1,800,000 clones, roughly 94% of them seen just once; the ten biggest clones take up around 1%. In the naive CD8 group, cells lacked CD45RO and were positively selected for CCR7, so terminally differentiated effector memory CD45RA+ cells were left out. Sequencing used naive CD8+ T cells sorted from blood. These receptors originate from a man aged 18 to 29 in good health.

This clone was counted a few times. This chain links TRBV10-1 with TRBJ2-7; no firm D call. The CDR3 totals 10 residues. V dropped 8 bases and J dropped 5 bases, with 7 bases sitting between them. Per the germline V gene, CDR1 is WNHNN and CDR2 is SYGVQD (reference sequence). The CDR3 DNA is TGCGCCAGCCCTTATCACGAGCAGTACTTC. Its protein is CASPYHEQYF.

The V and J genes are TRBV28 and TRBJ2-2; D might be TRBD2 (6 bases). V dropped 6 bases and J dropped 6 bases, with 17 bases sitting between them. The CDR3 covers 15 residues. The germline V gene encodes CDR1 MDHEN and CDR2 SYDVKM. The DNA of the CDR3 is TGTGCCAGCAGCCCTTATCGGGGGTATGCCGGGGAGCTGTTTTTT. This sequence encodes CASSPYRGYAGELFF.

The J gene is TRBJ1-2, the V gene TRBV12-5; 7 nucleotides agree with TRBD1. V trimming: 10 bases; J trimming: 7 bases; junction bases outside the gene matches: 12. Per germline, CDR1 LGHNT and CDR2 FRNRAP. CDR3 length: 13 residues. The CDR3, as DNA: TGTGCTACCTTTGGGGAGGGGGCGGTTGGCTACACCTTC. Its translation: CATFGEGAVGYTF.

The rearrangement links TRBV6-5 to TRBJ1-4, with TRBD1 matching over 9 bases. V shed 6 bases and J 8 bases; nucleotides not matched to a gene: 10. This CDR3 has 15 amino acids. Per the germline V gene, CDR1 is MNHEY and CDR2 is SVGAGI. CDR3 bases: TGTGCCAGCAGCCTTTCGACAGGGGGATACGAAAAACTGTTTTTT. This encodes CASSLSTGGYEKLFF.

This clone was detected only once. The chain combines TRBV7-9 with TRBJ2-2; D is unresolved. This CDR3 region has 13 residues. Trimming left V 0 bases short and J 6 bases short, with 5 bases between. The V gene's germline CDR1 is SEHNR and CDR2 FQNEAQ (reference sequence). The CDR3 loop reads CASSLAPPGELFF. Written as DNA, the CDR3 is TGTGCCAGCAGCTTAGCCCCCCCCGGGGAGCTGTTTTTT.

V and J are TRBV5-4 and TRBJ2-5; D unresolved. This CDR3 spans 13 amino acids. Deletions cut 1 base from V and 2 bases from J, with 6 bases between. The germline CDR1 and CDR2 sequences are SGHNT and YYREEE (reference sequence). CDR3 sequence reads: CASSLFQQETQYF. In DNA, the CDR3 is TGTGCCAGCAGCTTGTTTCAGCAAGAGACCCAGTACTTC. The whole variable domain, filled in from reference TRBV5-4 and TRBJ2-5, reads ETGVTQSPTHLIKTRGQQVTLRCSSQSGHNTVSWYQQALGQGPQFIFQYYREEENGRGNFPPRFSGLQFPNYSSELNVNALELDDSALYLCASSLFQQETQYFGPGTRLLVL.

The genes are TRBV27 and TRBJ2-1; TRBD1 aligns across 8 bases. The trim removed 6 bases at V and 8 bases at J, leaving 9 bases unmatched. CDR1 MNHEY and CDR2 SMNVEV come from the germline V gene (reference sequence). The CDR3 has 14 residues. CDR3 loop: CASSPGGAPHEQFF. CDR3 bases: TGTGCCAGCAGCCCAGGGGGCGCTCCCCATGAGCAGTTCTTC.